The sequence of this TCR beta chain was determined in a study of T cell responses to AZD1222 COVID-19 vaccine. This CDR3 is 14 amino acids long. The V end lost 4 bases, the J end lost 4 bases, and 10 bases lay between the germline ends. CDR1 and CDR2 from the germline V gene are SGHVS and FQNEAQ. Study-wide points: Rises in breadth and depth of Spike-specific TCRs came after two AZD1222 doses. The study sampled repertoires only after the peak T cell response. Donors in the cohort were predominantly white British and more often female, and clonal diversity was possibly underestimated. Spike as a whole was targeted by vaccine-associated CD4 TCRs, dominant at 160-218 and 743-854.

With respect to this clone: What it binds is unknown.

The data were produced by immunoSEQ multiplex PCR, yet TCRdb's version contains in-frame clones alone and is incomplete. The sample has about 110,000 clones, about four fifths seen once. The chain couples TRBV7-8 to TRBJ2-2; a possible D gene is TRBD1 (6 bases). The receptor comes from an adult in good health. The sample consisted of peripheral blood, taken on day 0 of AZD1222 vaccination. This CDR3 is CASSSQGTTGELFF. The CDR3 region has the DNA TGTGCCAGCAGCTCCCAGGGGACCACCGGGGAGCTGTTTTTT.